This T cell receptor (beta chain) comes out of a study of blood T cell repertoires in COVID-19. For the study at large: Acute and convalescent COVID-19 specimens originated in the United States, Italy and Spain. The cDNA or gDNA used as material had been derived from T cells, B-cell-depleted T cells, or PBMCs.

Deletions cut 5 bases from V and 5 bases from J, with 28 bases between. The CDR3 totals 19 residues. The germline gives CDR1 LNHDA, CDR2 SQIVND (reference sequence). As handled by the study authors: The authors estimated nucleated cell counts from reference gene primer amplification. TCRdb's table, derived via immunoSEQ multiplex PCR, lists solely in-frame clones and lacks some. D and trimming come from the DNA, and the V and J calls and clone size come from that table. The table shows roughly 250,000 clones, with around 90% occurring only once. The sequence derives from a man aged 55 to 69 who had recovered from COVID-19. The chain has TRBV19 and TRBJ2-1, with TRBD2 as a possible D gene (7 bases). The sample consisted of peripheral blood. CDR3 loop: CASSFQPPSRGGFDNEQFF. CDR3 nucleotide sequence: TGTGCCAGTAGTTTTCAGCCCCCATCCAGGGGAGGGTTCGACAATGAGCAGTTCTTC. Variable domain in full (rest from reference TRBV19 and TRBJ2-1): DGGITQSPKYLFRKEGQNVTLSCEQNLNHDAMYWYRQDPGQGLRLIYYSQIVNDFQKGDIAEGYSVSREKKESFPLTVTSAQKNPTAFYLCASSFQPPSRGGFDNEQFFGPGTRLTVL.